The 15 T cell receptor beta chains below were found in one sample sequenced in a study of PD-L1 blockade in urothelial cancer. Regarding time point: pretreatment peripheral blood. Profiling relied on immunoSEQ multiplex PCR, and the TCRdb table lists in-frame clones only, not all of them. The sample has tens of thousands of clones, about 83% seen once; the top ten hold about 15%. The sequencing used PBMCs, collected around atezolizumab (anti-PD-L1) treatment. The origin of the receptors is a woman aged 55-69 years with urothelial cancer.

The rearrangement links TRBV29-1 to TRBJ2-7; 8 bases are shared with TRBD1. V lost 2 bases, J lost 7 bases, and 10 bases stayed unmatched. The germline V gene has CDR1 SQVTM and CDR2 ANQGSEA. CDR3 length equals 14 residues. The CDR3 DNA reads TGCAGCGTTGAATATGGAGCAGGGGGCGGGGAGCAGTACTTC. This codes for CSVEYGAGGGEQYF.

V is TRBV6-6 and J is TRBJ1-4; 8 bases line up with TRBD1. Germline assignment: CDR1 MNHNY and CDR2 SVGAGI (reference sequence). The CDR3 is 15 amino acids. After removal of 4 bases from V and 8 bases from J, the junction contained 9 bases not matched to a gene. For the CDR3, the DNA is TGTGCCAGCAGTTCCCCCGGGCAGGGGGCCGAAAAACTGTTTTTT. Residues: CASSSPGQGAEKLFF.

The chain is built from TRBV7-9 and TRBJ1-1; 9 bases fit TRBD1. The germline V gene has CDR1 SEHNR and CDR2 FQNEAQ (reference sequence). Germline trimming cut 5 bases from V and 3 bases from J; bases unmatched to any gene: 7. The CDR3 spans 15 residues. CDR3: CASSPRDRVDTEAFF. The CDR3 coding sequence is TGTGCCAGCAGCCCAAGGGACAGGGTGGACACTGAAGCTTTCTTT.

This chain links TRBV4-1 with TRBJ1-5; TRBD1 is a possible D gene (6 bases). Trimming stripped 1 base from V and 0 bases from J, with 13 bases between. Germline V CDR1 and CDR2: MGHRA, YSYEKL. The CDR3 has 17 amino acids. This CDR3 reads CASSQVRQALSNQPQHF. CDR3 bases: TGCGCCAGCAGCCAAGTCAGACAGGCCCTTAGCAATCAGCCCCAGCATTTT.

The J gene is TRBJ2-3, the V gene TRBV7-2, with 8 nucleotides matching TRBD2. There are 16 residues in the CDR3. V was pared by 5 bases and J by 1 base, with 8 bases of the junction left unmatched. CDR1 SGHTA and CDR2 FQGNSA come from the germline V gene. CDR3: CASSHLAGWGTDTQYF. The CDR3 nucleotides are TGTGCCAGCAGCCATTTAGCGGGATGGGGCACAGATACGCAGTATTTT.

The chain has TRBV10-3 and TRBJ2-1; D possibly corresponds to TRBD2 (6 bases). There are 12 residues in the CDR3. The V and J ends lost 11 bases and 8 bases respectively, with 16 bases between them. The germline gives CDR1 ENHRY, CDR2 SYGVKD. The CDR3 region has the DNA TGTGCCTTCCGATCGGGACTGGATGAGCAGTTCTTC. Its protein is CAFRSGLDEQFF.

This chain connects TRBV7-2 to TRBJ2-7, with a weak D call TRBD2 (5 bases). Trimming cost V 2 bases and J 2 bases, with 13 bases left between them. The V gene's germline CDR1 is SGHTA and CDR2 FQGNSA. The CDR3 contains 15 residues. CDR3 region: CASSLSQTTTYEQYF. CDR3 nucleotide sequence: TGTGCCAGCAGCTTATCCCAGACGACTACCTACGAGCAGTACTTC.

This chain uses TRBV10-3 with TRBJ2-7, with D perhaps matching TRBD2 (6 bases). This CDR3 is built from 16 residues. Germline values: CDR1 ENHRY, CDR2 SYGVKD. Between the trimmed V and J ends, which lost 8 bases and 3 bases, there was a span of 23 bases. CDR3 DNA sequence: TGTGCCATCTCCGTTTCTTCCGGCGGAGCGGGCTACGAGCAGTACTTC. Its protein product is CAISVSSGGAGYEQYF.

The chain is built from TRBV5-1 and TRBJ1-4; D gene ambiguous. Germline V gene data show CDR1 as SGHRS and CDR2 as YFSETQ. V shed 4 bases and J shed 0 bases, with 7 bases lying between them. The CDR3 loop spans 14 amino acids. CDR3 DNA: TGCGCCAGCAGCCGACTTGCAACTAATGAAAAACTGTTTTTT. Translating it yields CASSRLATNEKLFF.

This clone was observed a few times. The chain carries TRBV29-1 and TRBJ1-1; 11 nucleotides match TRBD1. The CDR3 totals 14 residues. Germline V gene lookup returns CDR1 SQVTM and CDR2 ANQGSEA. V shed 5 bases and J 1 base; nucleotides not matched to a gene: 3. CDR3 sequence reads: CSVRDRGTNTEAFF. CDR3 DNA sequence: TGCAGCGTTAGGGACAGGGGGACGAACACTGAAGCTTTCTTT.

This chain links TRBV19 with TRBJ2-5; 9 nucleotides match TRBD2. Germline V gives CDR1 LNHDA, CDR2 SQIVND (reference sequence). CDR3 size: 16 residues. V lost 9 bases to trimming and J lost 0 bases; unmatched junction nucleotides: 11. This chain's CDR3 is CASLPTSGAYQETQYF. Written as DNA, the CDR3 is TGTGCCAGCCTACCGACTAGCGGAGCGTACCAAGAGACCCAGTACTTC.

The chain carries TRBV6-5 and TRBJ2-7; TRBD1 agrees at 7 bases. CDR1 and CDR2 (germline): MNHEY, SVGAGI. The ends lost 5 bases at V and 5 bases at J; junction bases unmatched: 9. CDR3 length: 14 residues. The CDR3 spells CASSNYRGRNEQYF. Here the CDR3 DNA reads TGTGCCAGCAGTAACTACAGGGGAAGGAACGAGCAGTACTTC.

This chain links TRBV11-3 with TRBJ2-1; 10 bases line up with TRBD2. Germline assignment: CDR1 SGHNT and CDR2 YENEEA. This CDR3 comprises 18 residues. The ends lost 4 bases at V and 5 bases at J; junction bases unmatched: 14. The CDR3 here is CASSSAPKLAGPDNEQFF. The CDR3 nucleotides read TGTGCCAGCAGCTCCGCCCCAAAACTAGCGGGGCCAGACAATGAGCAGTTCTTC. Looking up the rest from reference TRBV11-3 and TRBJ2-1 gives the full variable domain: EAGVVQSPRYKIIEKKQPVAFWCNPISGHNTLYWYLQNLGQGPELLIRYENEEAVDDSQLPKDRFSAERLKGVDSTLKIQPAELGDSAVYLCASSSAPKLAGPDNEQFFGPGTRLTVL.

CDR3 in amino acids: CASSPTGGTNYGYTF. CDR3 bases: TGTGCCAGCAGCCCGACAGGGGGGACTAACTATGGCTACACCTTC. V is TRBV6-5 and J is TRBJ1-2, with 9 positions matching TRBD1. Trimming removed 6 bases from V and 0 bases from J; junction bases left unmatched: 5. This CDR3 contains 15 residues. Germline CDR1 reads MNHEY; CDR2 reads SVGAGI.

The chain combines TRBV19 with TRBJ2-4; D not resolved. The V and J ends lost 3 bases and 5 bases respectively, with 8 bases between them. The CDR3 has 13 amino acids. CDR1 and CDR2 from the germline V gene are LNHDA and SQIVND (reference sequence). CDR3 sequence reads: CASSITEQNIQYF. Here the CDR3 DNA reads TGTGCCAGTAGTATTACAGAACAAAACATTCAGTACTTC. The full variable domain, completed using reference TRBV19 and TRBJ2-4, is DGGITQSPKYLFRKEGQNVTLSCEQNLNHDAMYWYRQDPGQGLRLIYYSQIVNDFQKGDIAEGYSVSREKKESFPLTVTSAQKNPTAFYLCASSITEQNIQYFGAGTRLSVL.